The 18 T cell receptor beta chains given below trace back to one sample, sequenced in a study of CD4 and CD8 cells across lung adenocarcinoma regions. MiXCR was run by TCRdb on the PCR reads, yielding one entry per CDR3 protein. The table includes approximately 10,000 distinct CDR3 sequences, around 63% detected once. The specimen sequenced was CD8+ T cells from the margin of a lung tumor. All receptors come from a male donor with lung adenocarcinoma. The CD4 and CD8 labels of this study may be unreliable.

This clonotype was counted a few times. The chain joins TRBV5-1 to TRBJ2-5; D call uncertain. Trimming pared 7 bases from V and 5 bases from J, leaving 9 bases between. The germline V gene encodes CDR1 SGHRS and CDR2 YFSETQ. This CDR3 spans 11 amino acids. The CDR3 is CASVAQETQYF. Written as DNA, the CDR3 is TGCGCCAGCGTGGCGCAGGAGACCCAGTACTTC.

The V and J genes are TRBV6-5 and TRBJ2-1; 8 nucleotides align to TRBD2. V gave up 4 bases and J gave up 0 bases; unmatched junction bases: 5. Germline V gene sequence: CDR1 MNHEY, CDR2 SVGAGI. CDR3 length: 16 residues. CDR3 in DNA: TGTGCCAGCAGTTCTCCCGGGACTAGCTCCTACAATGAGCAGTTCTTC. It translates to CASSSPGTSSYNEQFF.

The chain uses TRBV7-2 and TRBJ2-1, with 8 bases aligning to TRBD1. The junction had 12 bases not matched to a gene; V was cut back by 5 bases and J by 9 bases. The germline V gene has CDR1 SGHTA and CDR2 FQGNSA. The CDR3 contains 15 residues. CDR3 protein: CASSRGGQGTAEQFF. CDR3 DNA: TGTGCCAGCAGCCGAGGAGGACAGGGAACTGCTGAGCAGTTCTTC.

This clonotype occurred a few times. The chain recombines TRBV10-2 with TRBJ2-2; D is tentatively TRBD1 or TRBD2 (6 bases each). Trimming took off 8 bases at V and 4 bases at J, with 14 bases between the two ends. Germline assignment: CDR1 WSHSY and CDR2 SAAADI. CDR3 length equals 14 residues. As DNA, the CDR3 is TGCGCCAGCTGGGGGGCGGCTGGCACCGGGGAGCTGTTTTTT. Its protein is CASWGAAGTGELFF.

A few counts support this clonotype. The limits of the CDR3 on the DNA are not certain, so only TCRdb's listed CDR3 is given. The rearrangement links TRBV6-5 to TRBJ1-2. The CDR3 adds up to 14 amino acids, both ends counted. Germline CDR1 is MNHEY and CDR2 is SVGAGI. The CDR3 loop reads CASSSSGRAYGYTF.

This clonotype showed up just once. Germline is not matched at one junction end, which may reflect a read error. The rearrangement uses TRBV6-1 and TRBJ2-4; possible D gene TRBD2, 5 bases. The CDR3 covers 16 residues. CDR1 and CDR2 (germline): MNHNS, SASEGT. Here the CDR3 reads CASSEAGLWAGDIQYF. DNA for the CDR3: TGTGCCAGCAGCGAAGCCGGGCTGTGGGCCGGGGACATTCAGTACTTC.

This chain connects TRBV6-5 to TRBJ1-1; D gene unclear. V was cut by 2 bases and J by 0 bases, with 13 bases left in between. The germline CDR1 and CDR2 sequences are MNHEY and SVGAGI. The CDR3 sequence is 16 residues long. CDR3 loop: CASSYGGTGMNTEAFF. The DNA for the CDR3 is TGTGCCAGCAGTTACGGAGGTACGGGTATGAACACTGAAGCTTTCTTT.

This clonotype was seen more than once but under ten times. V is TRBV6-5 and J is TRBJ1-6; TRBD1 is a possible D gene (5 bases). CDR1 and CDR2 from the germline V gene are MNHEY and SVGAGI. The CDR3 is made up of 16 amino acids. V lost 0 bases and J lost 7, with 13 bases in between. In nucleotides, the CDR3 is TGTGCCAGCAGTTACTCAGGGGCAGGGAAGAATTCACCCCTCCACTTT. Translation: CASSYSGAGKNSPLHF.

CDR3 region: CASSARDFNEQFF. CDR3 coding DNA: TGTGCCAGCAGTGCTCGGGATTTCAATGAGCAGTTCTTC. This chain uses TRBV6-1 with TRBJ2-1; D might be TRBD2 (5 bases). Trimming shortened V by 4 bases and J by 6 bases, and 10 bases separated the two germline ends. The germline V gene encodes CDR1 MNHNS and CDR2 SASEGT. The CDR3 is 13 amino acids.

CDR3 sequence: CASSPSGITDTQYF. CDR3 nucleotides: TGTGCCAGCAGTCCTAGCGGGATAACAGATACGCAGTATTTT. The V gene is TRBV6-1, the J gene TRBJ2-3; 9 bases are shared with TRBD2. Germline loops: CDR1 MNHNS, CDR2 SASEGT. CDR3 length: 14 amino acids. Trimming took 5 bases from V and 3 from J; bases not matched to a gene: 3.

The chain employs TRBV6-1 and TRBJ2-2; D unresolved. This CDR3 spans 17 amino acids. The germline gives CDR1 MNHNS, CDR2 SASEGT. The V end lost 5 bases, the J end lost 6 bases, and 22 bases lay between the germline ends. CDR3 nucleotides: TGTGCCAGCAGTCCCCGGTGGCAGACCGTTAGTGCCGGGGAGCTGTTTTTT. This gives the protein CASSPRWQTVSAGELFF.

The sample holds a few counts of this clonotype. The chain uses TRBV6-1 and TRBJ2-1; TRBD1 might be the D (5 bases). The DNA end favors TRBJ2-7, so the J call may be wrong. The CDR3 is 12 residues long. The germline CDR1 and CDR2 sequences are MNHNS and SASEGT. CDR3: CASSDQGLEQYF. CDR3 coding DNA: TGTGCCAGCAGTGACCAGGGTCTCGAGCAGTACTTC.

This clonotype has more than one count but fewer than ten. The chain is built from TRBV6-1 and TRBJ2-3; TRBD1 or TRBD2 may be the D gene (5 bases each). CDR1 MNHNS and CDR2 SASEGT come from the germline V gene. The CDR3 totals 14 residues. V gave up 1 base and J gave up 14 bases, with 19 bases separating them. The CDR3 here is CASSEGLATGALYF. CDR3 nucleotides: TGTGCCAGCAGTGAAGGGCTGGCCACCGGGGCGCTGTATTTT.

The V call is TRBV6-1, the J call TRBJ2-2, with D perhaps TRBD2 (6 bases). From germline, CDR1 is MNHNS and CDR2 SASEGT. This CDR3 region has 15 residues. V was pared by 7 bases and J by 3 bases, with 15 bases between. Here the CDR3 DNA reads TGTGCCAGCATCATGGGGACTTCTTACACCGGGGAGCTGTTTTTT. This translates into CASIMGTSYTGELFF.

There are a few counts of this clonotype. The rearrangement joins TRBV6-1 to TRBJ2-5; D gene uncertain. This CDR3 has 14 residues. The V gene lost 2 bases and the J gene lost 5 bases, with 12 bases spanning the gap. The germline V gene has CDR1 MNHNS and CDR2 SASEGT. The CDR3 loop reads CASSEMRRPETQYF. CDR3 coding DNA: TGTGCCAGCAGTGAAATGAGACGGCCGGAGACCCAGTACTTC.

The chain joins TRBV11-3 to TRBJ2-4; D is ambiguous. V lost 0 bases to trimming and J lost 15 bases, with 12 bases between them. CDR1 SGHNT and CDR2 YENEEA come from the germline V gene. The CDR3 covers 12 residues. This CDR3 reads CASSLDGQAPYF. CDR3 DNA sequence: TGTGCCAGCAGCTTAGATGGGCAGGCCCCGTACTTC.

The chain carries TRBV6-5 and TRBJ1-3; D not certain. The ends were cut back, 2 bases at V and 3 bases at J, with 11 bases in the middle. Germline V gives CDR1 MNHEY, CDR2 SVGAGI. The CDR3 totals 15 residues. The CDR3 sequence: CASSYGAPGGNTIYF. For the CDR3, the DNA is TGTGCCAGCAGTTACGGCGCTCCCGGTGGAAACACCATATATTTT.

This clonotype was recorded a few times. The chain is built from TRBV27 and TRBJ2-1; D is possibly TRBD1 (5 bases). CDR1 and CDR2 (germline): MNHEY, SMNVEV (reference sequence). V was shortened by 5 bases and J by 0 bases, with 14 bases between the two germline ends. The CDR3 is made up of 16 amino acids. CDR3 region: CASSPPGSSSYNEQFF. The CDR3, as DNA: TGTGCCAGCAGTCCCCCAGGGTCTAGCTCCTACAATGAGCAGTTCTTC.